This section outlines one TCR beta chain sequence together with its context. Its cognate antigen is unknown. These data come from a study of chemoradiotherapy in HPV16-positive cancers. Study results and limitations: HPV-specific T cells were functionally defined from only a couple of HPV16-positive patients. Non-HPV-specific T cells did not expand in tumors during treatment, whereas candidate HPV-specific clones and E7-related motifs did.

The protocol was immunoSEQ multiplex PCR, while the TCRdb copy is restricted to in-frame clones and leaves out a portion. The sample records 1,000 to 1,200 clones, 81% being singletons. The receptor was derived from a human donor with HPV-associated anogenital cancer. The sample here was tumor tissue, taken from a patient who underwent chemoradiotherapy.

CDR3 residues: CASSPDSLGGYTF. The CDR3 DNA reads TGCGCCAGCAGCCCGGACAGCCTCGGTGGCTACACCTTC. This sequence joins TRBV5-1 and TRBJ1-2; perhaps TRBD1 as D (6 bases). This CDR3 comprises 13 residues. V was cut by 4 bases and J by 7 bases, with 14 bases left in between. The V gene's germline CDR1 is SGHRS and CDR2 YFSETQ.